The clone carrying this TCR beta chain occurred many times. Its matching antigen is unknown. V was pared by 0 bases and J by 2 bases, with 12 bases between. Looked up from germline, CDR1 is DFQATT and CDR2 is SNEGSKA (reference sequence). This CDR3 region has 15 residues. Total RNA extraction produced at least 5.5 micrograms (per sample) for the study. Using a J-beta primer mix together with a sample-barcoded 5' primer, a second PCR was run for about 6 to 11 cycles. TCRdb analysed the 5' RACE reads with MiXCR anew, one entry per CDR3 protein. The data contain 1,100,000 or so distinct CDR3 sequences, under 55% of them singletons. These data come from a study of blood T cells in healthy people across ages. Study-wide points: Naive CD4+ cells and diversity were both higher in long-lived donors than in aged donors.

The V gene is TRBV20-1, the J gene TRBJ2-3; D not certain. The sequence derives from a woman in her sixties or seventies in good health. The sample comprised blood. The CDR3 protein is CSARDLGGYTDTQYF. The CDR3 region has the DNA TGCAGTGCTAGAGATTTGGGCGGATACACAGATACGCAGTATTTT.